The rows below give T cell receptor beta chains drawn from one sample of a study of blood T cell repertoires in COVID-19. Libraries were prepared by immunoSEQ multiplex PCR; TCRdb keeps only in-frame clonotypes and omits some of them. Seen here are approximately 20,000 clones, 80% to 90% observed once, and the top ten hold roughly 25%. The sample consisted of peripheral blood. The receptors shown here come from a human donor with active COVID-19. The donor label of this sample is uncertain. Both conserved end residues are part of each CDR3. The order of the fields is clone size, V gene, D gene, J gene, CDR3 DNA, CDR3 protein. D genes are given only for firm matches. Rows give clone size only sometimes, using once, few, many, or a class for an expanded clone.

abundance: NA
v_gene: TRBV3-1/TRBV3-2
d_gene: NA
j_gene: TRBJ1-4
CDR3nt: TGTGCCAGCAGCAACTCTTACAGCCCTAATGAAAAACTGTTTTTT
CDR3aa: CASSNSYSPNEKLFF

abundance: NA
v_gene: TRBV6-5
d_gene: TRBD1
j_gene: TRBJ1-2
CDR3nt: TGTGCCAGCAGTCCAACCTCGACAGGGGACCCTGGCTACACCTTC
CDR3aa: CASSPTSTGDPGYTF

abundance: NA
v_gene: TRBV18
d_gene: TRBD1
j_gene: TRBJ1-5
CDR3nt: TGTGCCAGCTCACCGGGGACAGGGGACAATCAGCCCCAGCATTTT
CDR3aa: CASSPGTGDNQPQHF

abundance: NA
v_gene: TRBV5-1
d_gene: TRBD2
j_gene: TRBJ2-7
CDR3nt: TGCGCCAGCAGCTTAGGAGGACTAGCGACCTATTACGAGCAGTACTTC
CDR3aa: CASSLGGLATYYEQYF

abundance: few
v_gene: TRBV5-1
d_gene: NA
j_gene: TRBJ2-1
CDR3nt: TGCGCCAGCGTGGGTCCAGGAACCGGGGGTGAGCAGTTCTTC
CDR3aa: CASVGPGTGGEQFF

abundance: NA
v_gene: TRBV10-1
d_gene: TRBD1
j_gene: TRBJ1-2
CDR3nt: TGCGCCAGCATAGAAGGGTTTAGGGACAGGGGAGGCTATGGCTACACCTTC
CDR3aa: CASIEGFRDRGGYGYTF

abundance: once
v_gene: TRBV9
d_gene: TRBD2
j_gene: TRBJ2-1
CDR3nt: TGTGCCAGCAGCGTTTTAGCGGGAGTCCTCTACAATGAGCAGTTCTTC
CDR3aa: CASSVLAGVLYNEQFF

abundance: NA
v_gene: TRBV11-3
d_gene: NA
j_gene: TRBJ1-1
CDR3nt: TGTGCCAGCAGCTTAGGCAGGGGGAACACTGAAGCTTTCTTT
CDR3aa: CASSLGRGNTEAFF

abundance: NA
v_gene: TRBV18
d_gene: NA
j_gene: TRBJ1-3
CDR3nt: TGTGCCAGCTCACCACGGGGGGGTCCTGGAAACACCATATATTTT
CDR3aa: CASSPRGGPGNTIYF

abundance: NA
v_gene: TRBV28
d_gene: TRBD1
j_gene: TRBJ2-7
CDR3nt: TGTGCCAGCGGTTTAACAGGGGGCTCCGGAGAGCAGTACTTC
CDR3aa: CASGLTGGSGEQYF

abundance: NA
v_gene: TRBV10-3
d_gene: NA
j_gene: TRBJ1-6
CDR3nt: TGTGCCATCAGTACTGGGCCAGGGGCACCCCTCCACTTT
CDR3aa: CAISTGPGAPLHF

abundance: NA
v_gene: TRBV9
d_gene: TRBD1
j_gene: TRBJ1-4
CDR3nt: TGTGCCAGCAGCGCCCGGCCTTTGGACAGGGCTGATGAAAAACTGTTTTTT
CDR3aa: CASSARPLDRADEKLFF

abundance: NA
v_gene: TRBV10-1
d_gene: TRBD2
j_gene: TRBJ2-1
CDR3nt: TGCGCCAGCAGTGAGTCGGGCGCGGGGGGGCTCAATGAGCAGTTCTTC
CDR3aa: CASSESGAGGLNEQFF

abundance: NA
v_gene: TRBV20-1
d_gene: NA
j_gene: TRBJ1-2
CDR3nt: TGCAGTGCCATGGTGGGCCACACCTTC
CDR3aa: CSAMVGHTF

abundance: NA
v_gene: TRBV29-1
d_gene: NA
j_gene: TRBJ1-1
CDR3nt: TGCAGCGTTGAAGGGGCAATTGACAGGAACACTGAAGCTTTCTTT
CDR3aa: CSVEGAIDRNTEAFF

abundance: NA
v_gene: TRBV7-2
d_gene: NA
j_gene: TRBJ2-1
CDR3nt: TGTGCCAGCAGCTTAGCGCACAACAATGAGCAGTTCTTC
CDR3aa: CASSLAHNNEQFF

abundance: NA
v_gene: TRBV7-9
d_gene: TRBD2
j_gene: TRBJ2-5
CDR3nt: TGTGCCAGCTTTGAAGCGGGGGATCAAGAGACCCAGTACTTC
CDR3aa: CASFEAGDQETQYF

abundance: NA
v_gene: TRBV7-2
d_gene: NA
j_gene: TRBJ2-7
CDR3nt: TGTGCCAGCAGCCGGGGAGAGATAGCGCCGCAGTACTTC
CDR3aa: CASSRGEIAPQYF

abundance: NA
v_gene: TRBV28
d_gene: TRBD1
j_gene: TRBJ1-1
CDR3nt: TGTGCCAGCAGTTTAGTGGACAGGGCTATTAACACTGAAGCTTTCTTT
CDR3aa: CASSLVDRAINTEAFF

abundance: NA
v_gene: TRBV4-2
d_gene: TRBD2
j_gene: TRBJ2-7
CDR3nt: TGTGCCAGCAGCCAGGCCTTAGCGGGACAACCCTACGAGCAGTACTTC
CDR3aa: CASSQALAGQPYEQYF

abundance: NA
v_gene: TRBV9
d_gene: NA
j_gene: TRBJ2-7
CDR3nt: TGTGCCAGCAGCGTAGGTCAGTTCATGGACGAGCAGTACTTC
CDR3aa: CASSVGQFMDEQYF

abundance: NA
v_gene: TRBV7-9
d_gene: NA
j_gene: TRBJ2-5
CDR3nt: TGTGCCAGCAGCATTCGGGGTGAGACCCAGTACTTC
CDR3aa: CASSIRGETQYF

abundance: NA
v_gene: TRBV7-3
d_gene: NA
j_gene: TRBJ2-1
CDR3nt: TGTGCCAGCGGGCAAGGTAATGAGCAGTTCTTC
CDR3aa: CASGQGNEQFF

abundance: NA
v_gene: TRBV6-6
d_gene: NA
j_gene: TRBJ1-6
CDR3nt: TGTGCCAGCAGTTATCAGGAGGATAATTCACCCCTCCACTTT
CDR3aa: CASSYQEDNSPLHF

abundance: NA
v_gene: TRBV20-1
d_gene: TRBD2
j_gene: TRBJ2-7
CDR3nt: TGCAGTGCTAGTATGATTGCTAGCGGGAGATACGAGCAGTACTTC
CDR3aa: CSASMIASGRYEQYF

abundance: NA
v_gene: TRBV7-9
d_gene: NA
j_gene: TRBJ2-7
CDR3nt: TGTGCCAGCAGCTTAGGGCACACGACGGGGGAGCAGTACTTC
CDR3aa: CASSLGHTTGEQYF

abundance: NA
v_gene: TRBV6-5
d_gene: NA
j_gene: TRBJ2-2
CDR3nt: TGTGCCAGCAGTTACTCGGTAGTAAGGGGGACCGGGGAGCTGTTTTTT
CDR3aa: CASSYSVVRGTGELFF

abundance: NA
v_gene: TRBV11-1
d_gene: TRBD2
j_gene: TRBJ2-1
CDR3nt: TGTGCCAGCAGCCCTGCGGGGGTGGGTTTCGGGGAGCAGTTCTTC
CDR3aa: CASSPAGVGFGEQFF

abundance: NA
v_gene: TRBV29-1
d_gene: NA
j_gene: TRBJ2-5
CDR3nt: TGCAGCGTTCTCGACCCGAGCGTCGGGGAGACCCAGTACTTC
CDR3aa: CSVLDPSVGETQYF

abundance: NA
v_gene: TRBV3-1/TRBV3-2
d_gene: TRBD2
j_gene: TRBJ2-3
CDR3nt: TGTGCCAGCAGCCACCGAGTCGGACTAGCGCATCCCACAGATACGCAGTATTTT
CDR3aa: CASSHRVGLAHPTDTQYF

abundance: NA
v_gene: TRBV7-2
d_gene: NA
j_gene: TRBJ2-7
CDR3nt: TGTGCCAGCAGCTTACGGTCTCCTAACGAGCAGTACTTC
CDR3aa: CASSLRSPNEQYF

abundance: NA
v_gene: TRBV28
d_gene: TRBD1
j_gene: TRBJ1-1
CDR3nt: TGTGCCAGCAGTTTAGGGGGACAGGGAGCGGTAGCTTTCTTT
CDR3aa: CASSLGGQGAVAFF

abundance: NA
v_gene: TRBV9
d_gene: NA
j_gene: TRBJ2-7
CDR3nt: TGTGCCAGCAGCGTAGACCCCTCCAGGTCCTACGAGCAGTACTTC
CDR3aa: CASSVDPSRSYEQYF

abundance: NA
v_gene: TRBV5-4
d_gene: NA
j_gene: TRBJ2-7
CDR3nt: TGTGCCAGCAGCAGGGGGTCCGGAATTGATTCCTACGAGCAGTACTTC
CDR3aa: CASSRGSGIDSYEQYF

abundance: NA
v_gene: TRBV27
d_gene: NA
j_gene: TRBJ1-4
CDR3nt: TGTGCCAGCAGTTTATCGCAGGGGCCACCTAATGAAAAACTGTTTTTT
CDR3aa: CASSLSQGPPNEKLFF

abundance: NA
v_gene: TRBV27
d_gene: NA
j_gene: TRBJ2-6
CDR3nt: TGTGCCAGCAGTCCCGCAGGGGTTGGGGCCAACGTCCTGACTTTC
CDR3aa: CASSPAGVGANVLTF

abundance: NA
v_gene: TRBV27
d_gene: NA
j_gene: TRBJ1-6
CDR3nt: TGTGCCAGCAGTGTGCAGGGGTTGGGCTTTTCACCCCTCCACTTT
CDR3aa: CASSVQGLGFSPLHF

abundance: few
v_gene: TRBV11-2
d_gene: TRBD1
j_gene: TRBJ2-2
CDR3nt: TGTGCCAGCAGCCCAGGGGGCGCGAGCACCGGGGAGCTGTTTTTT
CDR3aa: CASSPGGASTGELFF

abundance: NA
v_gene: TRBV3-1/TRBV3-2
d_gene: TRBD1
j_gene: TRBJ1-1
CDR3nt: TGTGCCAGCAGCCCTCGACAGGGGTCCCCTGAAGCTTTCTTT
CDR3aa: CASSPRQGSPEAFF

abundance: NA
v_gene: TRBV9
d_gene: TRBD2
j_gene: TRBJ2-1
CDR3nt: TGTGCCAGCAGCGTTAGCGGGGGGGCTAATCACAATGAGCAGTTCTTC
CDR3aa: CASSVSGGANHNEQFF

abundance: NA
v_gene: TRBV4-1
d_gene: TRBD2
j_gene: TRBJ2-7
CDR3nt: TGCGCCAGCAGCCAGCCGAGCGGGGGGAGTTACGAGCAGTACTTC
CDR3aa: CASSQPSGGSYEQYF